This passage covers 32 T cell receptor beta chains from one sample sequenced in a study of a mutant IDH1 vaccine in newly diagnosed glioma. As to time point: week 23, last vaccination. Every vaccine dose comprised 300 ug of mutant IDH1 20-mer peptide plus topical imiquimod. No antigen is known for these receptors. Sequencing was performed with immunoSEQ multiplex PCR; in TCRdb, only in-frame clones are kept and a portion is missing. The sample lists approximately 62,000 clones; roughly 85% were seen once. The sequencing used PBMCs, collected from a glioma patient whose treatment included an IDH1 peptide vaccine. These receptors were collected from a man younger than 40 with glioma.

This chain links TRBV5-1 with TRBJ1-4; D unclear. Trimming took off 1 base at V and 4 bases at J, with 8 bases between the two ends. The CDR3 runs to 14 residues. The V gene's germline CDR1 is SGHRS and CDR2 YFSETQ. Here the CDR3 reads CASSLSGNNEKLFF. For the CDR3, the DNA is TGCGCCAGCAGCTTGTCAGGCAATAATGAAAAACTGTTTTTT.

The genes are TRBV4-1 and TRBJ1-1, with D hard to call. From germline, CDR1 is MGHRA and CDR2 YSYEKL. The CDR3 contains 14 residues. V was clipped by 0 bases and J by 7 bases, with 12 bases between them. The CDR3 DNA is TGCGCCAGCAGCCAAGATCTGCAGGTTGTTGAAGCTTTCTTT. This gives the protein CASSQDLQVVEAFF.

The chain is built from TRBV5-6 and TRBJ2-1; TRBD1 matches at 8 bases. The trim removed 2 bases at V and 9 bases at J, leaving 4 bases unmatched. The CDR3 extends over 13 amino acids. CDR1 SGHDT and CDR2 YYEEEE come from the germline V gene. CDR3 region: CASSLGQGSEQFF. In DNA form, the CDR3 reads TGTGCCAGCAGCTTAGGACAGGGAAGTGAGCAGTTCTTC. The whole variable domain, filled in from reference TRBV5-6 and TRBJ2-1, reads DAGVTQSPTHLIKTRGQQVTLRCSPKSGHDTVSWYQQALGQGPQFIFQYYEEEERQRGNFPDRFSGHQFPNYSSELNVNALLLGDSALYLCASSLGQGSEQFFGPGTRLTVL.

V is TRBV4-2 and J is TRBJ2-7; TRBD2 aligns across 11 bases. CDR1 is LGHNA, CDR2 YNFKEQ, per germline. With V trimmed by 0 bases and J by 5 bases, 9 bases remained unmatched. The CDR3 extends over 17 amino acids. In DNA form, the CDR3 reads TGTGCCAGCAGCCAAGATAGCGGGGGGGAGAGTCAGGACGAGCAGTACTTC. Encoded protein: CASSQDSGGESQDEQYF.

This clone turned up a few times. The chain uses TRBV5-5 and TRBJ2-1, with 11 bases lining up with TRBD2. Trimming took 2 bases from V and 4 from J; bases not matched to a gene: 5. The CDR3 is 16 amino acids. In germline, CDR1 is SGHKS, CDR2 YYEKEE (reference sequence). The CDR3 reads CASSLGTSGIYNEQFF. CDR3 nucleotide sequence: TGTGCCAGCAGCTTAGGGACTAGCGGTATTTACAATGAGCAGTTCTTC. The complete variable domain, with remaining parts taken from reference TRBV5-5 and TRBJ2-1, reads DAGVTQSPTHLIKTRGQQVTLRCSPISGHKSVSWYQQVLGQGPQFIFQYYEKEERGRGNFPDRFSARQFPNYSSELNVNALLLGDSALYLCASSLGTSGIYNEQFFGPGTRLTVL.

The rearrangement joins TRBV19 to TRBJ2-3; 7 bases match TRBD2. The CDR3 spans 16 residues. Trimming cost V 5 bases and J 0 bases; bases outside gene matches: 8. Germline-derived CDR1 and CDR2 are LNHDA and SQIVND (reference sequence). CDR3 nucleotides: TGTGCCAGTAGTTTGTCTAGCGGAGGGAGCACAGATACGCAGTATTTT. Residues: CASSLSSGGSTDTQYF.

V and J are TRBV9 and TRBJ2-7; tentatively, D is TRBD1 (6 bases). Deletions cut 2 bases from V and 0 bases from J, with 9 bases between. CDR1 is SGDLS and CDR2 is YYNGEE in the germline V gene. The CDR3 has 14 amino acids. CDR3 bases: TGTGCCAGCAGCGTGGGACAAGCCTCCTACGAGCAGTACTTC. Amino acid sequence: CASSVGQASYEQYF.

This chain uses TRBV9 with TRBJ1-3, with TRBD1 identical over 10 bases. CDR1 and CDR2 from the germline V gene are SGDLS and YYNGEE. Losses at the gene ends were 4 bases for V and 2 bases for J; bases not matched to a gene: 6. The CDR3 has 16 residues. CDR3 protein: CASSQGQGRAGNTIYF. CDR3 coding DNA: TGTGCCAGCAGCCAGGGACAGGGGCGTGCTGGAAACACCATATATTTT.

This clone came up once. V gene TRBV5-6 combines with J gene TRBJ2-3; D gene ambiguous. V shed 3 bases and J shed 6 bases, with 14 bases lying between them. The CDR3 covers 14 residues. Germline CDR1 and CDR2: SGHDT and YYEEEE. CDR3 DNA sequence: TGTGCCAGCAGCTGGGCCTCAGGTGGCGATACGCAGTATTTT. It encodes CASSWASGGDTQYF.

The J gene is TRBJ2-7, the V gene TRBV10-3; 8 nucleotides align to TRBD1. The trim removed 3 bases at V and 3 bases at J, leaving 7 bases unmatched. The CDR3 runs to 15 residues. Germline-derived CDR1 and CDR2 are ENHRY and SYGVKD. CDR3: CAISERQGPNYEQYF. The CDR3 coding sequence is TGTGCCATCAGTGAAAGACAGGGGCCCAACTACGAGCAGTACTTC.

This clone was detected once. CDR3 bases: TGTGCCAGCAGCCAAGACGGTCGCGGGGAGACCCAGTACTTC. Protein sequence: CASSQDGRGETQYF. The rearrangement joins TRBV4-2 to TRBJ2-5, with D possibly matching TRBD2 (5 bases). The germline V gene has CDR1 LGHNA and CDR2 YNFKEQ. The CDR3 spans 14 residues. V was cut by 0 bases and J by 5 bases, with 10 bases left in between.

This clone was counted only a few times. J is TRBJ1-1 and V is TRBV9; unclear D gene. Per the germline V gene, CDR1 is SGDLS and CDR2 is YYNGEE. The V end was cut by 0 bases, the J end by 1 base, with 7 bases between. This CDR3 has 14 amino acids. CDR3 region: CASSVGNRNTEAFF. The CDR3 nucleotides are TGTGCCAGCAGCGTAGGAAACAGGAACACTGAAGCTTTCTTT.

V is TRBV30 and J is TRBJ2-6; D may match TRBD1 or TRBD2 (6 bases each). The germline V gene has CDR1 GTSNPN and CDR2 SVGIG (reference sequence). The length of the CDR3 is 17 residues. V lost 3 bases and J lost 2, with 17 bases in between. The CDR3 region is CAWREGVRLAGANVLTF. CDR3 nucleotides: TGTGCCTGGAGGGAGGGGGTTCGGCTGGCTGGGGCCAACGTCCTGACTTTC.

This clone has a handful of counts. CDR3 amino acids: CASSLVHGREAFF. CDR3 nucleotides: TGTGCCAGCAGCTTAGTCCATGGCAGAGAAGCTTTCTTT. This chain connects TRBV7-6 to TRBJ1-1, with D unresolved. Trimming pared 1 base from V and 8 bases from J, leaving 11 bases between. The CDR3 extends over 13 amino acids. CDR1 and CDR2 from the germline V gene are SGHVS and FNYEAQ.

This chain joins TRBV25-1 and TRBJ2-5; 12 bases agree with TRBD2. Trimming cost V 4 bases and J 5 bases; bases outside gene matches: 2. Per the germline V gene, CDR1 is MGHDK and CDR2 is SYGVNS. The CDR3 length is 14 residues. DNA of the CDR3: TGTGCCAGCAGTGTAGGGACTAGCGGGGAGACCCAGTACTTC. Amino acid sequence: CASSVGTSGETQYF.

V gene TRBV14 combines with J gene TRBJ2-7; 7 positions agree with TRBD1. The CDR3 extends over 14 amino acids. V lost 4 bases, J lost 3 bases, and 6 bases stayed unmatched. Germline V CDR1 and CDR2: SGHDN, FVKESK. This CDR3 is CASSRAGGHYEQYF. The CDR3 nucleotides are TGTGCCAGCAGCCGGGCAGGGGGACACTACGAGCAGTACTTC.

The J gene is TRBJ2-7, the V gene TRBV10-1; D may be TRBD1 (6 bases). This CDR3 comprises 14 residues. CDR1 is WNHNN and CDR2 is SYGVQD in the germline V gene (reference sequence). V was trimmed by 5 bases and J by 0 bases, leaving 11 bases between them. The chain's CDR3 is CASSQDSSSYEQYF. For the CDR3, the DNA is TGCGCCAGCAGTCAGGACAGTTCCTCCTACGAGCAGTACTTC.

This clone was seen a few times. The rearrangement links TRBV14 to TRBJ1-1; D gene unclear. The CDR3 has 13 amino acids. The V gene lost 1 base and the J gene lost 4 bases, with 7 bases spanning the gap. Per the germline V gene, CDR1 is SGHDN and CDR2 is FVKESK. The CDR3 is CASSQGRTTEAFF. The CDR3 DNA is TGTGCCAGCAGCCAAGGGCGGACCACTGAAGCTTTCTTT.

The V call is TRBV5-1, the J call TRBJ2-7, with TRBD1 matching 9 bases. The CDR3 is 15 amino acids. V shed 0 bases and J 3 bases; nucleotides not matched to a gene: 4. CDR1 SGHRS and CDR2 YFSETQ come from the germline V gene. DNA for the CDR3: TGCGCCAGCAGCTTGGACAGGGGGCCAGGCTACGAGCAGTACTTC. Translating it yields CASSLDRGPGYEQYF.

This rearrangement joins TRBV5-1 to TRBJ2-4; D is ambiguous. CDR1 and CDR2 (germline): SGHRS, YFSETQ. The CDR3 contains 15 residues. The V and J ends lost 0 bases and 0 bases respectively, with 7 bases between them. For the CDR3, the DNA is TGCGCCAGCAGCTTGGATGGGGAAGCCAAAAACATTCAGTACTTC. Amino acid sequence: CASSLDGEAKNIQYF.

The rearrangement links TRBV18 to TRBJ1-2, with unresolved D. V was pared by 1 base and J by 5 bases, with 5 bases between. CDR1 is KGHSH, CDR2 LQKENI, per germline. The CDR3 has 12 residues. CDR3: CASSPQEYGYTF. CDR3 DNA sequence: TGTGCCAGCTCACCACAGGAGTATGGCTACACCTTC.

The chain carries TRBV6-6 and TRBJ1-6, with 7 bases that match TRBD1. CDR1 MNHNY and CDR2 SVGAGI come from the germline V gene (reference sequence). The CDR3 loop spans 15 amino acids. After removal of 2 bases from V and 8 bases from J, the junction contained 6 bases not matched to a gene. CDR3 region: CASSYGAGGYSPLHF. The CDR3 DNA follows: TGTGCCAGCAGTTACGGGGCAGGGGGTTATTCACCCCTCCACTTT.

On this clone itself: Other DNA sequences in this specimen translate into the identical CDR3. The rearrangement joins TRBV19 to TRBJ2-7, with TRBD1 matching 7 bases. Germline trimming cut 1 base from V and 0 bases from J; bases unmatched to any gene: 0. This CDR3 region has 14 residues. CDR1 is LNHDA and CDR2 is SQIVND in the germline V gene (reference sequence). In DNA form, the CDR3 reads TGTGCCAGTAGTATAGGGACAGGCTCCTACGAGCAGTACTTC. Encoded protein: CASSIGTGSYEQYF.

The gene calls are TRBV19 and TRBJ1-1; D remains ambiguous. The germline CDR1 and CDR2 sequences are LNHDA and SQIVND (reference sequence). The CDR3 totals 16 residues. V lost 5 bases, J lost 1 base, and 17 bases lay in between. For the CDR3, the DNA is TGTGCCAGTAGTTTAAGGGCAGACTTGAGGAACACTGAAGCTTTCTTT. Translated: CASSLRADLRNTEAFF. Looking up the rest from reference TRBV19 and TRBJ1-1 gives the full variable domain: DGGITQSPKYLFRKEGQNVTLSCEQNLNHDAMYWYRQDPGQGLRLIYYSQIVNDFQKGDIAEGYSVSREKKESFPLTVTSAQKNPTAFYLCASSLRADLRNTEAFFGQGTRLTVV.

The rearrangement uses TRBV5-1 and TRBJ1-2; D is possibly TRBD1 (5 bases). Germline CDR1 SGHRS, CDR2 YFSETQ. V was trimmed by 1 base and J by 6 bases, leaving 10 bases between them. The CDR3 is made up of 13 amino acids. The DNA for the CDR3 is TGCGCCAGCAGCTTGCGGGGGATCAATGGCTACACCTTC. Translating it yields CASSLRGINGYTF.

This sequence joins TRBV19 and TRBJ1-1, with D possibly being TRBD1 (5 bases). The CDR3 spans 13 residues. CDR1 and CDR2 (germline): LNHDA, SQIVND (reference sequence). The V gene lost 9 bases and the J gene lost 0 bases, with 11 bases spanning the gap. The CDR3 here is CASWTPMNTEAFF. The DNA of the CDR3 is TGTGCCAGCTGGACACCTATGAACACTGAAGCTTTCTTT.

This chain connects TRBV19 to TRBJ1-6; TRBD1 matches 7 bases. The germline CDR1 and CDR2 sequences are LNHDA and SQIVND (reference sequence). The CDR3 loop spans 14 amino acids. With 7 bases clipped from V and 8 bases from J, the junction kept 8 bases outside the gene matches. CDR3 in amino acids: CASTDRVGHSPLHF. The CDR3, as DNA: TGTGCCAGTACCGACAGGGTAGGGCATTCACCCCTCCACTTT.

Of note for this clone: At one end the junction does not follow the germline gene, possibly because of a read error. The chain combines TRBV18 with TRBJ2-3; 12 nucleotides agree with TRBD2. The CDR3 length is 16 residues. Germline V CDR1 and CDR2: KGHSH, LQKENI. The CDR3 reads CTSSLTSGGRTDTQYF. CDR3 DNA sequence: TGTACCAGCTCACTGACTAGCGGGGGTCGGACAGATACGCAGTATTTT.

This chain joins TRBV10-3 and TRBJ2-7; 7 bases fit TRBD1. Losses at the gene ends were 5 bases for V and 2 bases for J; bases not matched to a gene: 6. The CDR3 spans 14 residues. Germline lookup yields CDR1 ENHRY and CDR2 SYGVKD. The CDR3 here is CAISPRDRAYEQYF. In DNA, the CDR3 is TGTGCCATCAGTCCTCGGGACAGAGCCTACGAGCAGTACTTC.

Only one count was recorded for this clone. The chain has TRBV5-1 and TRBJ2-7; D is unclear. There are 13 residues in the CDR3. V was pared by 0 bases and J by 3 bases, with 7 bases between. Germline lookup yields CDR1 SGHRS and CDR2 YFSETQ. CDR3 sequence (DNA): TGCGCCAGCAGCTTGGTCCCGGGCTACGAGCAGTACTTC. Amino acid sequence: CASSLVPGYEQYF.

J is TRBJ2-5 and V is TRBV28; 10 nucleotides line up with TRBD2. The ends lost 3 bases at V and 1 base at J; junction bases unmatched: 2. CDR1 is MDHEN, CDR2 SYDVKM, per germline. CDR3 length: 15 amino acids. CDR3 nucleotides: TGTGCCAGCAGTTTTAGCGGGGGGATCCAAGAGACCCAGTACTTC. Its translation is CASSFSGGIQETQYF.

V usage is TRBV28 and J usage is TRBJ1-5; D might be TRBD1 (6 bases). Germline CDR1 reads MDHEN; CDR2 reads SYDVKM. With 3 bases removed from V and 4 bases from J, the gap between germline ends came to 13 bases. The CDR3 totals 15 residues. Here the CDR3 reads CASSLSGAFNQPQHF. The CDR3 DNA follows: TGTGCCAGCAGTTTGTCGGGGGCATTTAATCAGCCCCAGCATTTT.